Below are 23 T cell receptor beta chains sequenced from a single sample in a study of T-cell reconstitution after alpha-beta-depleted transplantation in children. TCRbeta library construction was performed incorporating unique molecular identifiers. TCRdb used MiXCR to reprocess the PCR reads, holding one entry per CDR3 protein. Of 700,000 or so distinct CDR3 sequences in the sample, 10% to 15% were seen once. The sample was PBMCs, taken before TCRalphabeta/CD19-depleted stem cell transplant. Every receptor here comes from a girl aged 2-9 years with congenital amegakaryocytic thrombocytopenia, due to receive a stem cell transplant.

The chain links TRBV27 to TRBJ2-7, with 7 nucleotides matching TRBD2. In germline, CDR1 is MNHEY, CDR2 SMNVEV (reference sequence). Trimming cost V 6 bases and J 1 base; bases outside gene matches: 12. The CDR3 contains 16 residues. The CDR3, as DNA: TGTGCCAGCAGACGTTATGAGACTAGCCTATCCTACGAGCAGTACTTC. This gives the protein CASRRYETSLSYEQYF.

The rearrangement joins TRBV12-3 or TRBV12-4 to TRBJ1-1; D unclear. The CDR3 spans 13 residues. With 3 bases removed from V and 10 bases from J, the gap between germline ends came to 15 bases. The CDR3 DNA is TGTGCCAGCAGTTTTGGCGGAGGCTACGGAGCTTTCTTT. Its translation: CASSFGGGYGAFF.

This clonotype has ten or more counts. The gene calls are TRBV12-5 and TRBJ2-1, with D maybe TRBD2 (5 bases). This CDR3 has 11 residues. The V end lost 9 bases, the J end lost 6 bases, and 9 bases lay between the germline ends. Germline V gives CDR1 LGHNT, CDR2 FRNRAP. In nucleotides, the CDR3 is TGTGCTAGCCAACTAGTCAATGAGCAGTTCTTC. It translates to CASQLVNEQFF. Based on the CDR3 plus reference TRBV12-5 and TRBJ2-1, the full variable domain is DARVTQTPRHKVTEMGQEVTMRCQPILGHNTVFWYRQTMMQGLELLAYFRNRAPLDDSGMPKDRFSAEMPDATLATLKIQPSEPRDSAVYFCASQLVNEQFFGPGTRLTVL.

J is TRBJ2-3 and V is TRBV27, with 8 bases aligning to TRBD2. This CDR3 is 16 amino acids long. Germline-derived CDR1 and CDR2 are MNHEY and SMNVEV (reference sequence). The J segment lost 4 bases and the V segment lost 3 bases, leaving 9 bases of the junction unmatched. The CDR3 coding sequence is TGTGCCAGCAGTTTCGCTGGGGGACTAGAAGCAGATACGCAGTATTTT. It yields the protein CASSFAGGLEADTQYF.

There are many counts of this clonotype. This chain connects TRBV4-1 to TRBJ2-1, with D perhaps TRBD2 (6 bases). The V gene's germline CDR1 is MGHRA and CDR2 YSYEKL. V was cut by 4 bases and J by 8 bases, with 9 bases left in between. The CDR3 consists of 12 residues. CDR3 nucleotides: TGCGCCAGCAGCCCGACTAGTCATGAGCAGTTCTTC. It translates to CASSPTSHEQFF.

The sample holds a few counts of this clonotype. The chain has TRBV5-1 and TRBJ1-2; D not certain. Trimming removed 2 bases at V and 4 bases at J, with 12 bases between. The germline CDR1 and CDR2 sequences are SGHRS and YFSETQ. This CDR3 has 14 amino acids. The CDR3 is CASSFPDPIYGYTF. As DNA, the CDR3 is TGCGCCAGCAGCTTTCCGGACCCGATCTATGGCTACACCTTC.

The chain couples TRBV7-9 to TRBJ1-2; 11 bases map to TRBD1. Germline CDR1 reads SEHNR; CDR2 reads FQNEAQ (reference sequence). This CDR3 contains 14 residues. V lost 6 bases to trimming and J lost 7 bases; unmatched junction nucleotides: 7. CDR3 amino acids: CASRSGQGASGYTF. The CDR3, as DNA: TGTGCCAGCAGATCCGGACAGGGGGCTTCTGGCTACACCTTC. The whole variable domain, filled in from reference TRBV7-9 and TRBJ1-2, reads DTGVSQNPRHKITKRGQNVTFRCDPISEHNRLYWYRQTLGQGPEFLTYFQNEAQLEKSRLLSDRFSAERPKGSFSTLEIQRTEQGDSAMYLCASRSGQGASGYTFGSGTRLTVV.

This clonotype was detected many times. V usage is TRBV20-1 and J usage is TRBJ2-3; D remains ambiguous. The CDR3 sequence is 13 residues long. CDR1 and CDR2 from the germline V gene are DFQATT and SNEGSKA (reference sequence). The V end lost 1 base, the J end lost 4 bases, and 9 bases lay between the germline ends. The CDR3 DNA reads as TGCAGTGCTAGAGTCGGATTAGCAGATACGCAGTATTTT. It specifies CSARVGLADTQYF.

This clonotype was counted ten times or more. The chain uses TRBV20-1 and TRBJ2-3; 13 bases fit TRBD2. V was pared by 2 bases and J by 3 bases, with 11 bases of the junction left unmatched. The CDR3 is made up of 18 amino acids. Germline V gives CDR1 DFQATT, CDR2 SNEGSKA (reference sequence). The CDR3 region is CSARPRGLAGVFTDTQYF. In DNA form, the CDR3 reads TGCAGTGCTAGACCAAGAGGACTAGCGGGAGTGTTTACAGATACGCAGTATTTT.

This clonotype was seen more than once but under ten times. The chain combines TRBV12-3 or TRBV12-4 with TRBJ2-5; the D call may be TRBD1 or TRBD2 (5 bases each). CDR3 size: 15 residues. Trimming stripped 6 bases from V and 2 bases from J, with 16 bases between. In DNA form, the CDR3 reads TGTGCCAGCAGCCGGGGCCGAGTGGGACAAGAGACCCAGTACTTC. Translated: CASSRGRVGQETQYF.

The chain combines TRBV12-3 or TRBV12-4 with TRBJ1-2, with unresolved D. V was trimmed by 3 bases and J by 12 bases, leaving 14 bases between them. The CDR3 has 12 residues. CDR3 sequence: CASSFADRGDTF. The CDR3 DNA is TGTGCCAGCAGTTTCGCCGATCGAGGCGACACCTTC.

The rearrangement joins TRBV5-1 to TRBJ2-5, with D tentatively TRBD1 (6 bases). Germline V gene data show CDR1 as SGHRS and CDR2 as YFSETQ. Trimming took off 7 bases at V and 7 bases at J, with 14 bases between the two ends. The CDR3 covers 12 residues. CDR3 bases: TGCGCCAGCGCTGGACAGTTAGGGACCCAGTACTTC. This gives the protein CASAGQLGTQYF.

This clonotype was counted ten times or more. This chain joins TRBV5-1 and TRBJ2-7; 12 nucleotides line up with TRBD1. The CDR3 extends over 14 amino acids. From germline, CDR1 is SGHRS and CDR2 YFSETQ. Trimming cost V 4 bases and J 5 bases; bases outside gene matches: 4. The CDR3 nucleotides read TGCGCCAGCAGCACGGGGACAGGGGGCGACGAGCAGTACTTC. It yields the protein CASSTGTGGDEQYF. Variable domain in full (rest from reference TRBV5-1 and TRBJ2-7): KAGVTQTPRYLIKTRGQQVTLSCSPISGHRSVSWYQQTPGQGLQFLFEYFSETQRNKGNFPGRFSGRQFSNSRSEMNVSTLELGDSALYLCASSTGTGGDEQYFGPGTRLTVT.

The CDR3 region is CASSFRVSGNTIYF. For the CDR3, the DNA is TGTGCCAGCAGTTTTCGGGTCTCTGGAAACACCATATATTTT. The chain carries TRBV12-3 or TRBV12-4 and TRBJ1-3; D is unclear. Trimming removed 3 bases from V and 0 bases from J, with 6 bases in between. The CDR3 extends over 14 amino acids.

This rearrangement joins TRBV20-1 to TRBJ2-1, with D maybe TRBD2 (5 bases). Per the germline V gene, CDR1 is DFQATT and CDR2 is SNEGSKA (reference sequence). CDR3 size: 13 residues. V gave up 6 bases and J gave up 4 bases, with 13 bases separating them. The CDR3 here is CSALAPDYNEQFF. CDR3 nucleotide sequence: TGCAGTGCCCTAGCCCCTGATTACAATGAGCAGTTCTTC.

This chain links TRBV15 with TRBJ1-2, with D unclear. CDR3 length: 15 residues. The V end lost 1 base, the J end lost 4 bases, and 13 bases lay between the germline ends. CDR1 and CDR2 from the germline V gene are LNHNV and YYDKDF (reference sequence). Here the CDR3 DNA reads TGTGCCACCAGCAGAGCCCCAACAGATACCTATGGCTACACCTTC. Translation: CATSRAPTDTYGYTF.

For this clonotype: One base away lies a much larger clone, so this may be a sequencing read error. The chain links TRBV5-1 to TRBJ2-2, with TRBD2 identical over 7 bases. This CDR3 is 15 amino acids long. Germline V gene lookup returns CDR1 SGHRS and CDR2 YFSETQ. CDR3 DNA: TGCGCCAGCAGCTCCGGGACTACCAACACCGGGGAGCTGTTATTT. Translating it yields CASSSGTTNTGELLF.

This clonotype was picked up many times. CDR3 DNA: TGTGCCAGCAGCAGTCGAATAGGGGCGAGGGCCGGAGATACGCAGTATTTT. This encodes CASSSRIGARAGDTQYF. The chain combines TRBV7-9 with TRBJ2-3; either TRBD1 or TRBD2 may supply D (5 bases each). Trimming took off 5 bases at V and 5 bases at J, with 23 bases between the two ends. The CDR3 loop spans 17 amino acids. In germline, CDR1 is SEHNR, CDR2 FQNEAQ (reference sequence).

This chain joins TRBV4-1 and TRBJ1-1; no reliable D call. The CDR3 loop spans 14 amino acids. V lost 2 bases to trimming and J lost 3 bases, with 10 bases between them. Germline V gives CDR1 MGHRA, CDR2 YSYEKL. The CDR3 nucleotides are TGCGCCAGCAGCCAAAGTGCGGCTCACACTGAAGCTTTCTTT. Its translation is CASSQSAAHTEAFF.

The CDR3 nucleotides read TGCAGTGCCTCGAGGCGAACAGGGTACACCGGGGAGCTGTTTTTT. Protein: CSASRRTGYTGELFF. The gene calls are TRBV20-1 and TRBJ2-2; a weak D match, TRBD1 (6 bases). CDR1 is DFQATT, CDR2 SNEGSKA, per germline (reference sequence). Trimming pared 6 bases from V and 3 bases from J, leaving 17 bases between. The CDR3 is 15 residues long.

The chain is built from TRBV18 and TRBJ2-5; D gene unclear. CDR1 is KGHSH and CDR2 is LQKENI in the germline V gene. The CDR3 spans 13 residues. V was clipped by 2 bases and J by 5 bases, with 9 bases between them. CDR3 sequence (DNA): TGTGCCAGCTCACCATCGGGCCTGGAGACCCAGTACTTC. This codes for CASSPSGLETQYF. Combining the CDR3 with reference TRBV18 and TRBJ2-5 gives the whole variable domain NAGVMQNPRHLVRRRGQEARLRCSPMKGHSHVYWYRQLPEEGLKFMVYLQKENIIDESGMPKERFSAEFPKEGPSILRIQQVVRGDSAAYFCASSPSGLETQYFGPGTRLLVL.

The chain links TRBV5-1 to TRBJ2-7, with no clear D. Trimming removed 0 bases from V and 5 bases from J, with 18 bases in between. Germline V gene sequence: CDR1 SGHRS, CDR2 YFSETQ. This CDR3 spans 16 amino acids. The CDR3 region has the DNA TGCGCCAGCAGCTTGGATGGGGATCCTCGGGTCGACGAGCAGTACTTC. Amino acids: CASSLDGDPRVDEQYF.

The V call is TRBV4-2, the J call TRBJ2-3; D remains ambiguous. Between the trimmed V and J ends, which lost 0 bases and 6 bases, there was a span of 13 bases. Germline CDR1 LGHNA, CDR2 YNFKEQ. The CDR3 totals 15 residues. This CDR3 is CASSQEDPLSDTQYF. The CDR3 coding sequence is TGTGCCAGCAGCCAAGAGGACCCGCTATCTGATACGCAGTATTTT.